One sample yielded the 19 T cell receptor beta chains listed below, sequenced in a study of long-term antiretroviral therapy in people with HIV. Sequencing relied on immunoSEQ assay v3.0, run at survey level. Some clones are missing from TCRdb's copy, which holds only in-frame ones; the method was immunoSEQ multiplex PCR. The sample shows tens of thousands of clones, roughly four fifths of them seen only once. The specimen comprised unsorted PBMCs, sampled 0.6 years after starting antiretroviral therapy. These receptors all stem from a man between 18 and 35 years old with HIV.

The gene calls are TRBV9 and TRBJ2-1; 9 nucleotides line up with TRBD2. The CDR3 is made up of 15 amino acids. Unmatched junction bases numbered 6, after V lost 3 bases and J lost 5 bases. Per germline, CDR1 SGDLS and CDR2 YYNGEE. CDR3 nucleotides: TGTGCCAGCAGCGGTAGCGGGAGCCCCCACAATGAGCAGTTCTTC. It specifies CASSGSGSPHNEQFF. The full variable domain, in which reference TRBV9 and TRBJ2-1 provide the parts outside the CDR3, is DSGVTQTPKHLITATGQRVTLRCSPRSGDLSVYWYQQSLDQGLQFLIQYYNGEERAKGNILERFSAQQFPDLHSELNLSSLELGDSALYFCASSGSGSPHNEQFFGPGTRLTVL.

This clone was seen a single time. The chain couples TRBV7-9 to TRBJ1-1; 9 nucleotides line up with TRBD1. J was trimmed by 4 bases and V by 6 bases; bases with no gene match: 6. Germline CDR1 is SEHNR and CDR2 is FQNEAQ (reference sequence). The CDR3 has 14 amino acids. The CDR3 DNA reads TGTGCCAGCAGGCCGACAGGGGGGGGCACTGAAGCTTTCTTT. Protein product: CASRPTGGGTEAFF.

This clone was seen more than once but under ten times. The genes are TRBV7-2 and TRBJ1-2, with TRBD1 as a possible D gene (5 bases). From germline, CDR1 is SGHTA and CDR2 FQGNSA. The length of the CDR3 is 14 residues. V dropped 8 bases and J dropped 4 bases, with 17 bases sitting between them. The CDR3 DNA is TGTGCCAGCCATGAGGGGCTAAATCTCTATGGCTACACCTTC. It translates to CASHEGLNLYGYTF.

The CDR3 protein is CASSEQAYEQYF. CDR3 bases: TGTGCCAGCAGCGAACAGGCCTACGAGCAGTACTTC. V and J are TRBV6-6 and TRBJ2-7; possible D gene TRBD1, 5 bases. CDR3 size: 12 residues. V was pared by 6 bases and J by 2 bases, with 8 bases between. The germline CDR1 and CDR2 sequences are MNHNY and SVGAGI (reference sequence).

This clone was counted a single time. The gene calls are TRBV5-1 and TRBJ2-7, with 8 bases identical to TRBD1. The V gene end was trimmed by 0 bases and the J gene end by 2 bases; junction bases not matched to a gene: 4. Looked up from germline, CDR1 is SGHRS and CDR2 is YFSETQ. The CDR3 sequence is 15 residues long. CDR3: CASSLGDRIAYEQYF. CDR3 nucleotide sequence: TGCGCCAGCAGCTTGGGGGACAGGATAGCCTACGAGCAGTACTTC.

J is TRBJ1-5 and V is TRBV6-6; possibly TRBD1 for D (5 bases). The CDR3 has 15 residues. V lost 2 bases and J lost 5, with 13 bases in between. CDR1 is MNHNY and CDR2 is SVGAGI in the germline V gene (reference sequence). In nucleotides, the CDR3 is TGTGCCAGCAGTTACAGGCGTCAGGGAGATCAGCCCCAGCATTTT. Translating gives CASSYRRQGDQPQHF.

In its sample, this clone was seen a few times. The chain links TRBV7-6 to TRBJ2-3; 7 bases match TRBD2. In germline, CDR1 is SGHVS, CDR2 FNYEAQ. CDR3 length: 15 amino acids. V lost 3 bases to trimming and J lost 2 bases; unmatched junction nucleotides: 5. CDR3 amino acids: CASSFKRGNTDTQYF. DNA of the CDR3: TGTGCCAGCAGCTTTAAGCGGGGAAACACAGATACGCAGTATTTT.

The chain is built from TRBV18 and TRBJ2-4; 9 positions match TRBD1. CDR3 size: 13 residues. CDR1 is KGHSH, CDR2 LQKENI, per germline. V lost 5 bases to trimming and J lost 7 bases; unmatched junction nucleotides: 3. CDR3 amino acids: CASSWDRENIQYF. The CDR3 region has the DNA TGTGCCAGCTCATGGGACAGGGAGAACATTCAGTACTTC.

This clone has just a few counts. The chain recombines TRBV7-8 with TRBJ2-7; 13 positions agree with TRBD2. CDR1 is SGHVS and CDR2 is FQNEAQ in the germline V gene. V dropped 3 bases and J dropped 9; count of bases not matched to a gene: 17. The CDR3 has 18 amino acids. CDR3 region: CASSFSGTSGTSRRGQYF. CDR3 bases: TGTGCCAGCAGCTTCTCCGGGACTAGCGGGACATCACGGCGAGGGCAGTACTTC.

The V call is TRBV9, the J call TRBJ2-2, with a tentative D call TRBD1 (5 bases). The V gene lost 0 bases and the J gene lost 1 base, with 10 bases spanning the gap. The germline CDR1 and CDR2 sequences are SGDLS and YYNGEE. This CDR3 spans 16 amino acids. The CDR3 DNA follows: TGTGCCAGCAGCGTAGTTAAAGGGGAGAACACCGGGGAGCTGTTTTTT. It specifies CASSVVKGENTGELFF.

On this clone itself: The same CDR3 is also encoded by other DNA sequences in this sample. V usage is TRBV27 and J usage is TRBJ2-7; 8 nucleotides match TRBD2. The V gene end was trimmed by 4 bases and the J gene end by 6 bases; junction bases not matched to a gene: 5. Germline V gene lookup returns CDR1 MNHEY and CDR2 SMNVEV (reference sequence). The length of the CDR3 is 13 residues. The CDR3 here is CASSSTSAGEQYF. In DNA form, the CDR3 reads TGTGCCAGCAGTTCGACTAGCGCTGGCGAGCAGTACTTC.

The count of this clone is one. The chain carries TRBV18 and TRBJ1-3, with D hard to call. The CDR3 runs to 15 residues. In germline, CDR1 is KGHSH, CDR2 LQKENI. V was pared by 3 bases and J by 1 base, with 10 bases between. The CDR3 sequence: CASSPPGMSGNTIYF. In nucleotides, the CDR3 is TGTGCCAGCTCACCGCCGGGAATGTCTGGAAACACCATATATTTT.

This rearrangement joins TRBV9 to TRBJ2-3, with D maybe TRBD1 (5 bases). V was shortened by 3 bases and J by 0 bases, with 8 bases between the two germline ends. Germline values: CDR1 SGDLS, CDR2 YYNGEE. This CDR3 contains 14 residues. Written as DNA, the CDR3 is TGTGCCAGCAGCGCAGGGTCTAGCACAGATACGCAGTATTTT. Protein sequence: CASSAGSSTDTQYF.

DNA of the CDR3: TGTGCCAGCAGCCCAATCCTCCCCGACAGTTTCCTTGGAAACACCATATATTTT. Amino acid sequence: CASSPILPDSFLGNTIYF. The rearrangement joins TRBV9 to TRBJ1-3; D might be TRBD1 (5 bases). The CDR3 sequence is 18 residues long. V shed 4 bases and J shed 3 bases, with 23 bases lying between them. The germline CDR1 and CDR2 sequences are SGDLS and YYNGEE.

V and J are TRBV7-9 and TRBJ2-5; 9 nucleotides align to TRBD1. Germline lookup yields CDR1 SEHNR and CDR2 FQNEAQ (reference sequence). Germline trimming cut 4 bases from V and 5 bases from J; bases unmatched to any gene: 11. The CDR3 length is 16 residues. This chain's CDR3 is CASSYNKQGARETQYF. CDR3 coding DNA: TGTGCCAGCAGCTACAACAAACAGGGGGCTAGGGAGACCCAGTACTTC. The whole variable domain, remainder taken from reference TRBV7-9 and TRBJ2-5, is DTGVSQNPRHKITKRGQNVTFRCDPISEHNRLYWYRQTLGQGPEFLTYFQNEAQLEKSRLLSDRFSAERPKGSFSTLEIQRTEQGDSAMYLCASSYNKQGARETQYFGPGTRLLVL.

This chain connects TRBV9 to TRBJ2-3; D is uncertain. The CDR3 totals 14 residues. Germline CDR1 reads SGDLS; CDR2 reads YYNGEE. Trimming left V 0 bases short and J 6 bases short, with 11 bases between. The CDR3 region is CASSVVNPGDTQYF. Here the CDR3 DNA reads TGTGCCAGCAGCGTAGTCAATCCCGGGGATACGCAGTATTTT.

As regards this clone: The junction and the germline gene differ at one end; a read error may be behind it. The CDR3 DNA follows: TGTGCCAGCAGCTTGGGCCGGCTAGTCGCCTTC. This gives the protein CASSLGRLVAF. This sequence joins TRBV7-2 and TRBJ2-7, with no clear D. CDR3 length: 11 residues. Germline V lookup: CDR1 SGHTA, CDR2 FQGNSA.

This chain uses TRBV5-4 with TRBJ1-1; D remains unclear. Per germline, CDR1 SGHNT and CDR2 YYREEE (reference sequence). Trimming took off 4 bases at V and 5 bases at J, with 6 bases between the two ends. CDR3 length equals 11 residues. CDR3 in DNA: TGTGCCAGCAGCAAAGGGACTGAAGCTTTCTTT. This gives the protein CASSKGTEAFF.

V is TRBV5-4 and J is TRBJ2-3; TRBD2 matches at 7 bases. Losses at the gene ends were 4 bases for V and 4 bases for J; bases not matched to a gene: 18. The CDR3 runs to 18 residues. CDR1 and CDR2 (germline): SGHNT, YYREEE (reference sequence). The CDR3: CASSRGRGGSVFSDTQYF. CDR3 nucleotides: TGTGCCAGCAGCCGGGGGAGAGGCGGGAGCGTATTTTCAGATACGCAGTATTTT.